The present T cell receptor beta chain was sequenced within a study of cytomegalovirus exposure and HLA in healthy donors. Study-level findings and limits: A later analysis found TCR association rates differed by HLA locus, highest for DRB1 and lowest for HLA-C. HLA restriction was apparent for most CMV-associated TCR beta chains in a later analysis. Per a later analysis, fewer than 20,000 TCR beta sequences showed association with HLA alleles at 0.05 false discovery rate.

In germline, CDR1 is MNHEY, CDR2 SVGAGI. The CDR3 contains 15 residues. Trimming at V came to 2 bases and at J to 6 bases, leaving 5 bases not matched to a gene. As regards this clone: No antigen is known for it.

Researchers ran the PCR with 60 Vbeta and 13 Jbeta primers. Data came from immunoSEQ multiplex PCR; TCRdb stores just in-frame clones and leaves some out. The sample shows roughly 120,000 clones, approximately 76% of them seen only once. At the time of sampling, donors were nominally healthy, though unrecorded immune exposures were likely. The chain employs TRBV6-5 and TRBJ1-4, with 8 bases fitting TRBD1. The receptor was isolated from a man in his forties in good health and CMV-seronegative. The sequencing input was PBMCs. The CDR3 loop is CASSYHRGMDEKLFF. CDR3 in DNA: TGTGCCAGCAGTTACCACAGGGGGATGGATGAAAAACTGTTTTTT.